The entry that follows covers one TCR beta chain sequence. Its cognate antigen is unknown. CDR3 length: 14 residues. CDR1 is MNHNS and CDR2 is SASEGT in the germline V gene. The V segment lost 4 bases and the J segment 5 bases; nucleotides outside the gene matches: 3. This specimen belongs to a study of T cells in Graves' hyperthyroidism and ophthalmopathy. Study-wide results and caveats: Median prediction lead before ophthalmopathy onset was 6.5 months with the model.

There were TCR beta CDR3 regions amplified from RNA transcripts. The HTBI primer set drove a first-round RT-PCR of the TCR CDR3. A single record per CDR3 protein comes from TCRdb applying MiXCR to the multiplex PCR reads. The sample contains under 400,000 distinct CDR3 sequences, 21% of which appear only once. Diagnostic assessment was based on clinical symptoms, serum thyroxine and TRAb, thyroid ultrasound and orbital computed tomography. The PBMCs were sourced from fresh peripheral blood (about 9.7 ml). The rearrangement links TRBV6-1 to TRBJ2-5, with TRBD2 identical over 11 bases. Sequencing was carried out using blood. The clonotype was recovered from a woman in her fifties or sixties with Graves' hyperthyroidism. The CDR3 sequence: CASSGRLAGETQYF. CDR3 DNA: TGTGCCAGCAGTGGACGACTAGCGGGGGAGACCCAGTACTTC.